This TCR delta chain was profiled in a study of gamma-delta chains in newborns, infants, children. Study information: Microbial exposure reportedly drives polyclonal innate γδ T cell expansion after birth.

TCRdb reapplied CATT to the reads. The sample holds 4,000 to 5,000 delta-chain clones; less than 6.5% are singletons and the top ten take roughly 9.8%. This clone has a handful of counts. The sequencing sample was made of blood. The TCR originated in a child who was a newborn, infant or young child, either healthy, febrile or measles-vaccinated (not recorded which).

In nucleotides, the CDR3 is TGTGCCTGTGACACCGTGGGGGATACAACTCCCTGGGACACCCGACAGATGTTTTTC. As protein: CACDTVGDTTPWDTRQMFF. This chain links TRDV2 with TRDJ3; 10 positions agree with TRDD3. The germline CDR1 and CDR2 sequences are GEAIGNYY and EKD. Trimming removed 0 bases from V and 2 bases from J; junction bases left unmatched: 6. CDR3 length: 19 amino acids.